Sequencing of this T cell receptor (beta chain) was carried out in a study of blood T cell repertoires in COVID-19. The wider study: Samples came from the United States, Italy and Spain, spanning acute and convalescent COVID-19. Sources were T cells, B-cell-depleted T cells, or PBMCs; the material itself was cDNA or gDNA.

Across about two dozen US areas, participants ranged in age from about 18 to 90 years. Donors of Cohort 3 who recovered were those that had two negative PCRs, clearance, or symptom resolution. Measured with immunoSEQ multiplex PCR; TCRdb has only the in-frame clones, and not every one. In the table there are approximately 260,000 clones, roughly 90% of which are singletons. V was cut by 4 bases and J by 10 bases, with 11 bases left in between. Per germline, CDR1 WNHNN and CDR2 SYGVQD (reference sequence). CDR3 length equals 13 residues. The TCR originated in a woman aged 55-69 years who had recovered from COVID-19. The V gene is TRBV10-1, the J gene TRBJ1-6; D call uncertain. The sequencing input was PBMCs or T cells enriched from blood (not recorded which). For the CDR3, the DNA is TGCGCCAGCAGTGTTATGAGGGAATCACCCCTCCACTTT. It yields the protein CASSVMRESPLHF.